This entry lists 15 T cell receptor beta chains sequenced from one sample in a study of blood T cell repertoires in COVID-19. The table came from immunoSEQ multiplex PCR; TCRdb's copy has only in-frame clones and leaves some out. The sample has 150,000 to 200,000 clones; approximately 87% are singletons. Sample: PBMCs or T cells enriched from blood (not recorded which). Receptor source: a woman between 45 and 60 years old who had recovered from COVID-19.

CDR3 in amino acids: CASSFRPSGGSGNTEAFF. CDR3 in DNA: TGCGCCAGCAGCTTTAGACCCTCGGGGGGCAGTGGAAACACTGAAGCTTTCTTT. The gene calls are TRBV5-1 and TRBJ1-1, with a possible D match to TRBD1 (6 bases). Deletions cut 2 bases from V and 2 bases from J, with 22 bases between. The germline V gene encodes CDR1 SGHRS and CDR2 YFSETQ. The CDR3 loop spans 18 amino acids.

In its sample, this clone was seen once. The chain recombines TRBV10-3 with TRBJ2-2, with 13 bases lining up with TRBD2. The trim removed 7 bases at V and 0 bases at J, leaving 5 bases unmatched. Germline values: CDR1 ENHRY, CDR2 SYGVKD. The CDR3 contains 17 residues. The CDR3 loop is CAINRLAGGANTGELFF. CDR3 coding DNA: TGTGCCATCAATAGACTAGCGGGGGGCGCGAACACCGGGGAGCTGTTTTTT.

This chain joins TRBV20-1 and TRBJ1-1; TRBD1 agrees at 7 bases. V shed 6 bases, J shed 7 bases, and the junction held 2 bases outside the gene matches. CDR1 DFQATT and CDR2 SNEGSKA come from the germline V gene (reference sequence). This CDR3 is 10 amino acids long. CDR3 region: CSAYRGEAFF. The CDR3 region has the DNA TGCAGTGCGTACAGGGGTGAAGCTTTCTTT.

The V gene is TRBV9, the J gene TRBJ2-7, with 7 nucleotides matching TRBD1. The CDR3 length is 14 residues. Germline-derived CDR1 and CDR2 are SGDLS and YYNGEE. The junction had 4 bases not matched to a gene; V was cut back by 0 bases and J by 4 bases. The CDR3 DNA is TGTGCCAGCAGCGTAGCCCCGGGACAGTACGAGCAGTACTTC. Its translation is CASSVAPGQYEQYF. The full variable domain, with the rest looked up from reference TRBV9 and TRBJ2-7, is DSGVTQTPKHLITATGQRVTLRCSPRSGDLSVYWYQQSLDQGLQFLIQYYNGEERAKGNILERFSAQQFPDLHSELNLSSLELGDSALYFCASSVAPGQYEQYFGPGTRLTVT.

The genes are TRBV5-6 and TRBJ2-7; 13 nucleotides line up with TRBD2. Germline CDR1 is SGHDT and CDR2 is YYEEEE. The CDR3 extends over 15 amino acids. With 3 bases clipped from V and 5 bases from J, the junction kept 5 bases outside the gene matches. The CDR3 bases are TGTGCCAGCAGCTATGGGACTAGCGGGGACAACGAGCAGTACTTC. Protein product: CASSYGTSGDNEQYF.

CDR3 in amino acids: CASSSGQGGPEAFF. CDR3 nucleotides: TGTGCCAGCAGCTCGGGACAGGGAGGACCTGAAGCTTTCTTT. The chain recombines TRBV11-3 with TRBJ1-1; 9 bases map to TRBD1. V lost 4 bases and J lost 6; bases outside the gene matches: 6. Germline lookup yields CDR1 SGHNT and CDR2 YENEEA. The CDR3 extends over 14 amino acids.

The gene calls are TRBV18 and TRBJ2-2; the D gene is possibly TRBD1 (6 bases). Trimming stripped 4 bases from V and 2 bases from J, with 11 bases between. The CDR3 spans 15 residues. Germline-derived CDR1 and CDR2 are KGHSH and LQKENI. The CDR3 DNA reads TGTGCCAGCTCACGGGGCAGGGGCAACACCGGGGAGCTGTTTTTT. Translation: CASSRGRGNTGELFF.

The V gene is TRBV7-3, the J gene TRBJ2-1; TRBD2 matches at 7 bases. CDR1 SGHTA and CDR2 FQGTGA come from the germline V gene. The CDR3 extends over 17 amino acids. V lost 3 bases, J lost 2 bases, and 10 bases stayed unmatched. The chain's CDR3 is CASSFGPASGPYNEQFF. In DNA form, the CDR3 reads TGTGCCAGCAGCTTTGGACCGGCTAGCGGACCCTACAATGAGCAGTTCTTC.

The CDR3 spells CTPPGRGTGELFF. In DNA form, the CDR3 reads TGCACCCCCCCGGGCAGGGGCACCGGGGAGCTGTTTTTT. The J gene is TRBJ2-2, the V gene TRBV29-1; tentatively, D is TRBD1 (6 bases). The V gene's germline CDR1 is SQVTM and CDR2 ANQGSEA. This CDR3 has 13 residues.

V is TRBV4-1 and J is TRBJ1-1, with a possible D match to TRBD1 (5 bases). Trimming left V 0 bases short and J 4 bases short, with 12 bases between. This CDR3 is built from 15 residues. Germline V gene lookup returns CDR1 MGHRA and CDR2 YSYEKL. The CDR3 sequence: CASSQDRAGRTEAFF. CDR3 DNA sequence: TGCGCCAGCAGCCAAGATCGGGCAGGGCGCACTGAAGCTTTCTTT.

V gene TRBV30 combines with J gene TRBJ1-2, with unresolved D. Trimming removed 4 bases at V and 8 bases at J, with 14 bases between. The CDR3 contains 12 residues. CDR1 is GTSNPN and CDR2 is SVGIG in the germline V gene (reference sequence). The CDR3 DNA sequence: TGTGCCTGGACCCACTCAGAGGGAGGCTACACCTTC. Translated: CAWTHSEGGYTF.

The chain combines TRBV3-1 (or the pseudogene TRBV3-2) with TRBJ2-5; TRBD2 agrees at 7 bases. Germline assignment: CDR1 LGHDT and CDR2 YNNKEL (reference sequence). Trimming cost V 5 bases and J 1 base; bases outside gene matches: 7. CDR3 length equals 15 residues. Written as DNA, the CDR3 is TGTGCCAGCAGCTGGACTGCGGGGGTCCAAGAGACCCAGTACTTC. Translated, it gives CASSWTAGVQETQYF.

The V gene is TRBV28, the J gene TRBJ2-2, with a tentative D call TRBD1 (5 bases). CDR3 length: 13 amino acids. CDR1 is MDHEN and CDR2 is SYDVKM in the germline V gene. The V end lost 1 base, the J end lost 6 bases, and 6 bases lay between the germline ends. The CDR3 nucleotides read TGTGCCAGCAGTTTATTAGGGGCCGGGGAGCTGTTTTTT. Translated: CASSLLGAGELFF.

V and J are TRBV5-4 and TRBJ1-6; maybe TRBD1 (6 bases). The germline V and J ends were trimmed by 4 bases and 6 bases, with 8 bases remaining between them. Germline CDR1 reads SGHNT; CDR2 reads YYREEE (reference sequence). The CDR3 contains 13 residues. CDR3 loop: CASSEGVNSPLHF. Written as DNA, the CDR3 is TGTGCCAGCAGCGAGGGGGTTAATTCACCCCTCCACTTT.

The chain has TRBV28 and TRBJ1-1; 10 positions match TRBD1. V shed 6 bases and J 0 bases; nucleotides not matched to a gene: 10. Germline V gene sequence: CDR1 MDHEN, CDR2 SYDVKM. The CDR3 has 17 amino acids. CDR3 DNA sequence: TGTGCCAGCAGCTCGACAGGGGGCGGATTTATGAACACTGAAGCTTTCTTT. This translates into CASSSTGGGFMNTEAFF.